The text below deals with one TCR beta chain. The antigen is unknown. Authors of the study amplified TCR beta CDR3 regions from RNA transcripts. In the first-round RT-PCR of the TCR CDR3, the HTBI primer set was used. A single record per CDR3 protein comes from TCRdb applying MiXCR to the multiplex PCR reads. This repertoire shows about 480,000 distinct CDR3 sequences, approximately 15% found once; its top ten account for 15% to 20%. This CDR3 spans 12 amino acids. The ends were cut back, 10 bases at V and 3 bases at J, with 12 bases in the middle. Germline CDR1 and CDR2: MNHNS and SASEGT. This specimen belongs to a study of T cells in Graves' hyperthyroidism and ophthalmopathy. Study-wide points: Prediction of ophthalmopathy progression came a median around 6.1 months pre-onset.

The J gene is TRBJ1-1, the V gene TRBV6-1; no reliable D call. Sequences were obtained from blood. The source of this sequence is a young woman with Graves' hyperthyroidism. The CDR3 DNA follows: TGTGCCACCCTACCCATGGACACTGAAGCTTTCTTT. Translated, it gives CATLPMDTEAFF.